A single sample is the source of the 27 T cell receptor beta chains below, sequenced in a study of blood T cell repertoires in COVID-19. Libraries were prepared by immunoSEQ multiplex PCR; TCRdb keeps only in-frame clonotypes and omits some of them. The sample holds roughly 55,000 clones, approximately 86% seen once. Sequencing was performed on peripheral blood. The receptors were gathered from a man aged 65 to 79 with active COVID-19.

This chain connects TRBV7-6 to TRBJ2-1; the match to TRBD2 covers 9 bases. V lost 5 bases and J lost 4; bases outside the gene matches: 6. The CDR3 totals 15 residues. Germline V gene data show CDR1 as SGHVS and CDR2 as FNYEAQ. Here the CDR3 reads CASSQAAGGYNEQFF. Here the CDR3 DNA reads TGTGCCAGCAGCCAGGCGGCGGGGGGGTACAATGAGCAGTTCTTC. The full variable domain, with the rest looked up from reference TRBV7-6 and TRBJ2-1, is GAGVSQSPRYKVTKRGQDVALRCDPISGHVSLYWYRQALGQGPEFLTYFNYEAQQDKSGLPNDRFSAERPEGSISTLTIQRTEQRDSAMYRCASSQAAGGYNEQFFGPGTRLTVL.

This chain joins TRBV7-2 and TRBJ1-1; D call uncertain. Trimming took 7 bases from V and 1 from J, leaving 13 bases between them. The CDR3 has 14 amino acids. Germline V gives CDR1 SGHTA, CDR2 FQGNSA. Here the CDR3 reads CASTAGRRNTEAFF. CDR3 DNA sequence: TGTGCCAGCACCGCGGGGAGGAGGAACACTGAAGCTTTCTTT.

The rearrangement uses TRBV19 and TRBJ1-1, with TRBD1 matching 8 bases. Per germline, CDR1 LNHDA and CDR2 SQIVND (reference sequence). The CDR3 extends over 16 amino acids. V was clipped by 5 bases and J by 2 bases; unmatched bases: 10. DNA for the CDR3: TGTGCCAGTAGTGCCCCGGACAGGGACCTTAACACTGAAGCTTTCTTT. Its translation is CASSAPDRDLNTEAFF.

V and J are TRBV21-1 and TRBJ1-1; TRBD1, the D gene given by the table, was not confirmed from the DNA. TRBV21-1 is flagged as a pseudogene. The CDR3 loop spans 12 amino acids. The CDR3 nucleotides are TGTGCCATACAGGAACCTTACACTGAAGCTTTCTTT. This sequence encodes CAIQEPYTEAFF.

The chain uses TRBV5-4 and TRBJ1-5; perhaps TRBD1 as D (5 bases). Germline loops: CDR1 SGHNT, CDR2 YYREEE (reference sequence). Trimming removed 3 bases from V and 1 base from J, with 14 bases in between. This CDR3 contains 16 residues. CDR3 in amino acids: CASSWGGGSSNQPQHF. In nucleotides, the CDR3 is TGTGCCAGCAGCTGGGGTGGGGGGTCGAGCAATCAGCCCCAGCATTTT.

The V and J genes are TRBV19 and TRBJ1-1; D unresolved. V lost 3 bases to trimming and J lost 10 bases, with 9 bases between them. There are 11 residues in the CDR3. Germline-derived CDR1 and CDR2 are LNHDA and SQIVND (reference sequence). Written as DNA, the CDR3 is TGTGCCAGTAGTATTTCGGGTGGAGCTTTCTTT. This gives the protein CASSISGGAFF.

The chain joins TRBV3-1 (or the pseudogene TRBV3-2) to TRBJ2-7; TRBD2 might be the D (5 bases). Trimming shortened V by 3 bases and J by 0 bases, and 9 bases separated the two germline ends. CDR1 is LGHDT, CDR2 YNNKEL, per germline (reference sequence). The CDR3 loop spans 14 amino acids. Written as DNA, the CDR3 is TGTGCCAGCAGCCAGCGGGCCAGCTCCTACGAGCAGTACTTC. Translation: CASSQRASSYEQYF.

This clone was counted between two and nine times. The chain carries TRBV6-2 or TRBV6-3 and TRBJ2-7; no definite D call. Germline CDR1 MNHEY, CDR2 SVGEGT. V shed 2 bases and J shed 3 bases, with 14 bases lying between them. The CDR3 is made up of 15 amino acids. The DNA for the CDR3 is TGTGCCAGCAGTTACGGCCCGCCAGGCTACTACGAGCAGTACTTC. Its translation: CASSYGPPGYYEQYF.

V gene TRBV5-1 combines with J gene TRBJ2-5; D is perhaps TRBD2 (6 bases). This CDR3 has 14 amino acids. Germline loops: CDR1 SGHRS, CDR2 YFSETQ. V gave up 10 bases and J gave up 5 bases, with 21 bases separating them. CDR3 sequence: CACAIWGAGETQYF. CDR3 bases: TGCGCCTGCGCCATTTGGGGCGCGGGGGAGACCCAGTACTTC.

V and J are TRBV2 and TRBJ2-1; no clear D gene. Germline assignment: CDR1 SNHLY and CDR2 FYNNEI. The CDR3 has 11 amino acids. V was shortened by 2 bases and J by 12 bases, with 8 bases between the two germline ends. CDR3 nucleotide sequence: TGTGCCAGCAGTGAAACTTTGCGGCAGTTCTTC. This gives the protein CASSETLRQFF.

In this sample, this clone turned up a few times. V and J are TRBV4-3 and TRBJ1-4; 8 nucleotides match TRBD1. J was trimmed by 5 bases and V by 4 bases; bases with no gene match: 15. This CDR3 comprises 18 residues. Germline V gives CDR1 LGHNA, CDR2 YSLEER. CDR3 region: CASSPYPPGDRPNEKLFF. For the CDR3, the DNA is TGCGCCAGCAGCCCCTACCCCCCGGGGGACAGGCCGAATGAAAAACTGTTTTTT.

The gene calls are TRBV11-2 and TRBJ2-7, with TRBD1 matching 7 bases. V lost 5 bases to trimming and J lost 0 bases; unmatched junction nucleotides: 7. Per germline, CDR1 SGHAT and CDR2 FQNNGV. The CDR3 loop spans 15 amino acids. CDR3 protein: CASSEGQWSSYEQYF. CDR3 DNA sequence: TGTGCCAGCAGCGAGGGACAGTGGAGCTCCTACGAGCAGTACTTC.

This chain uses TRBV7-9 with TRBJ1-1; 10 nucleotides line up with TRBD1. Germline lookup yields CDR1 SEHNR and CDR2 FQNEAQ (reference sequence). The CDR3 spans 14 residues. Trimming cost V 6 bases and J 5 bases; bases outside gene matches: 6. CDR3 amino acids: CASRLTGGPTEAFF. The CDR3 coding sequence is TGTGCCAGCAGACTGACAGGGGGCCCGACTGAAGCTTTCTTT.

The genes are TRBV19 and TRBJ1-4; 12 bases are a match to TRBD1. The trim removed 5 bases at V and 8 bases at J, leaving 12 bases unmatched. CDR3 length: 17 residues. Germline V lookup: CDR1 LNHDA, CDR2 SQIVND (reference sequence). The DNA of the CDR3 is TGTGCCAGTAGTTATCCGGGACAGGGGGCGCGAGGAGAAAAACTGTTTTTT. Its protein product is CASSYPGQGARGEKLFF.

The chain carries TRBV19 and TRBJ1-3; TRBD1 aligns across 8 bases. V was clipped by 3 bases and J by 2 bases; unmatched bases: 6. This CDR3 comprises 16 residues. Looked up from germline, CDR1 is LNHDA and CDR2 is SQIVND (reference sequence). The CDR3 region is CASSMNDRGTGNTIYF. The CDR3 bases are TGTGCCAGTAGTATGAACGACAGGGGCACTGGAAACACCATATATTTT.

Only a few counts were recorded for this clone. V gene TRBV4-3 combines with J gene TRBJ1-3, with unresolved D. V lost 0 bases and J 4 bases, leaving 13 bases between the germline ends. The germline V gene has CDR1 LGHNA and CDR2 YSLEER. The CDR3 is 16 amino acids. DNA of the CDR3: TGCGCCAGCAGCCAAGATGGAGGCGCAGCGGGAAACACCATATATTTT. Translation: CASSQDGGAAGNTIYF.

The rearrangement uses TRBV5-5 and TRBJ2-4; TRBD2 matches at 15 bases. Trimming took 4 bases from V and 4 from J; bases not matched to a gene: 9. CDR1 and CDR2 (germline): SGHKS, YYEKEE (reference sequence). The CDR3 has 18 amino acids. CDR3 nucleotides: TGTGCCAGCAGCCCGAGGACTAGCGGGGGGGTAGCTAAAAACATTCAGTACTTC. Translating it yields CASSPRTSGGVAKNIQYF.

This chain joins TRBV7-2 and TRBJ1-5; 7 bases map to TRBD1. CDR3 length equals 16 residues. In germline, CDR1 is SGHTA, CDR2 FQGNSA. With V trimmed by 0 bases and J by 0 bases, 2 bases remained unmatched. In DNA form, the CDR3 reads TGTGCCAGCAGCTTAGCGACAGGGTATAGCAATCAGCCCCAGCATTTT. Translating it yields CASSLATGYSNQPQHF.

This chain links TRBV5-6 with TRBJ1-2; TRBD1 agrees at 9 bases. Germline V gene lookup returns CDR1 SGHDT and CDR2 YYEEEE. The CDR3 contains 14 residues. V was clipped by 4 bases and J by 1 base; unmatched bases: 2. The chain's CDR3 is CASSTDRGNYGYTF. The CDR3 DNA follows: TGTGCCAGCAGCACGGACAGGGGTAACTATGGCTACACCTTC. Using reference TRBV5-6 and TRBJ1-2 for the parts outside the CDR3, the full variable domain is DAGVTQSPTHLIKTRGQQVTLRCSPKSGHDTVSWYQQALGQGPQFIFQYYEEEERQRGNFPDRFSGHQFPNYSSELNVNALLLGDSALYLCASSTDRGNYGYTFGSGTRLTVV.

CDR3 in amino acids: CASSQGARTEAFF. CDR3 coding DNA: TGTGCCAGCTCCCAGGGGGCGAGGACTGAAGCTTTCTTT. The V gene is TRBV18, the J gene TRBJ1-1, with 8 bases fitting TRBD1. V lost 6 bases to trimming and J lost 5 bases; unmatched junction nucleotides: 5. The CDR3 is 13 amino acids. Germline V gene data show CDR1 as KGHSH and CDR2 as LQKENI. The full variable domain, rest sourced from reference TRBV18 and TRBJ1-1, is NAGVMQNPRHLVRRRGQEARLRCSPMKGHSHVYWYRQLPEEGLKFMVYLQKENIIDESGMPKERFSAEFPKEGPSILRIQQVVRGDSAAYFCASSQGARTEAFFGQGTRLTVV.

This clone has only a few counts. The chain has TRBV6-2 or TRBV6-3 and TRBJ2-3; D perhaps matches TRBD2 (6 bases). From germline, CDR1 is MNHEY and CDR2 SVGEGT. The CDR3 extends over 14 amino acids. Trimming removed 3 bases from V and 2 bases from J, with 9 bases in between. In nucleotides, the CDR3 is TGTGCCAGCAGTTATGGCGGGGACACAGATACGCAGTATTTT. This sequence encodes CASSYGGDTDTQYF.

The chain has TRBV19 and TRBJ1-1, with D perhaps TRBD1 (5 bases). The CDR3 is 18 amino acids. The ends were cut back, 5 bases at V and 0 bases at J, with 22 bases in the middle. Germline V CDR1 and CDR2: LNHDA, SQIVND (reference sequence). The CDR3, as DNA: TGTGCCAGTAGTCCGCCCCGGGGGGGGGTTGGCATGAACACTGAAGCTTTCTTT. Protein product: CASSPPRGGVGMNTEAFF. The entire variable domain, with the rest obtained from reference TRBV19 and TRBJ1-1, is as follows: DGGITQSPKYLFRKEGQNVTLSCEQNLNHDAMYWYRQDPGQGLRLIYYSQIVNDFQKGDIAEGYSVSREKKESFPLTVTSAQKNPTAFYLCASSPPRGGVGMNTEAFFGQGTRLTVV.

Only one count was recorded for this clone. The V call is TRBV5-1, the J call TRBJ2-7, with 9 bases fitting TRBD2. The junction had 8 bases not matched to a gene; V was cut back by 4 bases and J by 3 bases. Germline assignment: CDR1 SGHRS and CDR2 YFSETQ. The CDR3 runs to 15 residues. Here the CDR3 reads CASSPAGGTNYEQYF. CDR3 DNA sequence: TGCGCCAGCAGCCCGGCGGGAGGGACTAACTACGAGCAGTACTTC.

This clone was seen a few times. CDR3 DNA sequence: TGTGCCAGCAGCACGGGACAGGACTTGAACACTGAAGCTTTCTTT. Amino acid sequence: CASSTGQDLNTEAFF. The J gene is TRBJ1-1, the V gene TRBV7-3; 8 bases align to TRBD1. Germline V CDR1 and CDR2: SGHTA, FQGTGA. The junction had 5 bases not matched to a gene; V was cut back by 5 bases and J by 0 bases. This CDR3 comprises 15 residues.

The rearrangement links TRBV7-3 to TRBJ2-2; 10 nucleotides agree with TRBD2. Per the germline V gene, CDR1 is SGHTA and CDR2 is FQGTGA. The CDR3 totals 19 residues. V was clipped by 1 base and J by 6 bases; unmatched bases: 14. The CDR3, as DNA: TGTGCCAGCAGCTTAATGCCCAGCGGGGGGGCCGTGGGCTCCGGGGAGCTGTTTTTT. It yields the protein CASSLMPSGGAVGSGELFF.

The chain joins TRBV15 to TRBJ2-7; 7 nucleotides line up with TRBD1. V lost 5 bases and J lost 7; bases outside the gene matches: 17. Germline V gene sequence: CDR1 LNHNV, CDR2 YYDKDF (reference sequence). The CDR3 is made up of 16 amino acids. The CDR3 loop is CATSPSRGQTAWEQYF. CDR3 nucleotide sequence: TGTGCCACCAGCCCGAGCCGGGGACAGACTGCCTGGGAGCAGTACTTC. The entire variable domain, with the rest obtained from reference TRBV15 and TRBJ2-7, is as follows: DAMVIQNPRYQVTQFGKPVTLSCSQTLNHNVMYWYQQKSSQAPKLLFHYYDKDFNNEADTPDNFQSRRPNTSFCFLDIRSPGLGDTAMYLCATSPSRGQTAWEQYFGPGTRLTVT.

In this sample, this clone turned up a few times. This chain connects TRBV19 to TRBJ1-1, with TRBD1 matching over 7 bases. V was clipped by 4 bases and J by 5 bases; unmatched bases: 7. CDR1 LNHDA and CDR2 SQIVND come from the germline V gene (reference sequence). The CDR3 is 14 residues long. The chain's CDR3 is CASSTGQEPTEAFF. CDR3 DNA: TGTGCCAGTAGTACTGGACAGGAGCCGACTGAAGCTTTCTTT.